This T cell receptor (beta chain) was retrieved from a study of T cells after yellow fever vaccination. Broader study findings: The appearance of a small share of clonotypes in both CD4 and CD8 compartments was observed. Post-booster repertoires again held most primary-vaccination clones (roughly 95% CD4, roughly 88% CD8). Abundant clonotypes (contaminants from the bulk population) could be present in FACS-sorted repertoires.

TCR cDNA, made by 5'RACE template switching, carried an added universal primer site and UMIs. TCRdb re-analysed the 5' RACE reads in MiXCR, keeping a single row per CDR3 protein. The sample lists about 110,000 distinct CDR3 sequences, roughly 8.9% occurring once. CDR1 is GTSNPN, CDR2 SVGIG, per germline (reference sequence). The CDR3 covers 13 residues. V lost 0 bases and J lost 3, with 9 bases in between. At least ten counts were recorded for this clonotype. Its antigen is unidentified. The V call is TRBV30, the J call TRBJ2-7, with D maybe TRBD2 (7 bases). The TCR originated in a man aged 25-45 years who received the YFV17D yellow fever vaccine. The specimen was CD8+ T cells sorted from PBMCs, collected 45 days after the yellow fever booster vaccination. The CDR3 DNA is TGTGCCTGGAGTGTAGGGGGGGGCTACGAGCAGTACTTC. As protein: CAWSVGGGYEQYF.